This TCR beta chain was captured in a study of metastatic and nonmetastatic thyroid tumors. Turning to the study itself: Comparative analysis of repertoires was undertaken across blood and tumor or nodule tissue obtained from malignant and benign thyroid patients.

This CDR3 has 14 amino acids. Per germline, CDR1 MDHEN and CDR2 SYDVKM. V lost 5 bases to trimming and J lost 7 bases, with 15 bases between them. This clone was counted only a few times. Its cognate antigen is unknown. A much larger clone is a single base away; this may be a read error. Until they underwent thyroid surgery, no patient had received any treatment. Whole-study findings and limits: The study reportedly found significantly higher TCR beta diversity in malignant thyroid tumors than benign nodules, in blood and tumor.

In the study's own analysis: To classify distant metastasis in papillary thyroid cancer, a model was built from CDR3 differences across clinicopathological groups. TCRdb redid the clone calls on the PCR reads using MiXCR. V and J calls and clone size were set by TCRdb, not the authors. The table includes about 82,000 clones, around 12% detected once. This chain connects TRBV28 to TRBJ2-1, with D unresolved. Material: tumor tissue. The clonotype was recovered from a female donor with papillary thyroid cancer or a benign thyroid nodule (not recorded which). Some clones in this sample may be carry-over from other donors' samples. As DNA, the CDR3 is TGTGCCAGCAGTCCATCCGCGGTTCGAAATGAGCAGTTCTTC. This sequence encodes CASSPSAVRNEQFF.